This T cell receptor (beta chain) was obtained from a study of persistence of HIV-infected CD4 T cells. The CDR3 runs 16 residues. Trimming took off 7 bases at V and 1 base at J, with 14 bases between the two ends. The germline CDR1 and CDR2 sequences are LNHDA and SQIVND (reference sequence). The libraries were made with immunoSEQ version 4 in survey mode. Assay: immunoSEQ multiplex PCR; the TCRdb copy retains only in-frame clones and omits some. The table has some 7,000 clones, 79% seen once. Stimulation used about 10 ug/mL lysate from CMV-infected fibroblasts. Sorting of responding CD4+ T cells relied on upregulated CD40 ligand together with CD69. Remarks on this clone: Its antigen is unidentified.

Findings and caveats of the study: Degenerate expanded CDR3beta sequences were enriched among CMV- and Gag-responding cells.

This rearrangement joins TRBV19 to TRBJ2-6; D unresolved. The TCR sequence derives from an adult woman with HIV who was CMV-seropositive. Sequenced here: CD4+ T cells sorted from PBMCs after approximately 19-hour stimulation, sampled from a patient who received antiretroviral therapy. This CDR3 is CASIKGFESGANVLTF. Here the CDR3 DNA reads TGTGCCAGTATCAAAGGGTTCGAGTCTGGGGCCAACGTCCTGACTTTC. Supplemented by reference TRBV19 and TRBJ2-6, the full variable domain reads DGGITQSPKYLFRKEGQNVTLSCEQNLNHDAMYWYRQDPGQGLRLIYYSQIVNDFQKGDIAEGYSVSREKKESFPLTVTSAQKNPTAFYLCASIKGFESGANVLTFGAGSRLTVL.